This TCR beta chain was identified during a study of post-analysis software for immune sequencing data. Background on the study: Clinical courses comprised relapsing-remitting, secondary progressive and progressive-relapsing multiple sclerosis.

CDR1 is SEHNR and CDR2 is FQNEAQ in the germline V gene (reference sequence). The CDR3 loop spans 15 amino acids. The authors incorporated unique molecular identifiers into the TCR beta cDNA libraries. Approximately 500,000 cDNA molecules were obtained from around 0.96 to 9.9 million T cells. TCRdb called the PCR reads again in MiXCR, with one record for every CDR3 protein. The sample shows some 800,000 distinct CDR3 sequences, 40% to 55% of them seen only once. General study results and limits: Among five TRBV segments more frequent in patients than controls were TRBV5-6, TRBV5-1 and TRBV20-1. Diversity measured as normalized Chao1 was significantly lower in multiple sclerosis patients than in controls.

With respect to this clonotype: Its cognate antigen is unknown.

Sequenced material: blood. This sequence was found in a girl under 18 with multiple sclerosis. This chain links TRBV7-9 with TRBJ2-5; possibly TRBD1 for D (6 bases). The J call may be mistaken, given a closer DNA end match to TRBJ2-7. The CDR3 loop reads CASSSGALGSYEQYF. The CDR3 DNA reads TGTGCCAGCAGTTCAGGGGCCCTCGGCTCCTACGAGCAGTACTTC.